The entry that follows covers one TCR beta chain sequence. The antigen this receptor binds is unknown. Per-nucleotide qualities are absent, and no much larger clonotype sits a single base away. V and J are trimmed by 4 bases and 5 bases, and the gene matches miss 13 bases of the junction. The CDR3 has 18 amino acids, counting the end cysteine and phenylalanine. Left in the record is the CDR3 DNA by itself, 54 bases read in frame from the first base. Taken from the germline V gene, the CDR1 and CDR2 loops are SGHTA and FQGNSA. After roughly 11 days of culture, CD4+ T cells were isolated with the EasySep CD4+ T cell isolation kit. Healthy vaccine recipients had no prior SARS-CoV-2 infection, confirmed by negative nucleocapsid antibodies before and after vaccination. Half of the culture medium was replaced with fresh IL-2-containing medium on days 3 and 7. Unless noted otherwise, every peptide stimulation condition was grown in triplicate wells. PBMC were separated from whole blood using Ficoll-Paque Plus gradient centrifugation and were then either cryopreserved at -140C or used fresh. Genomic DNA was extracted from cultured CD4+ T cells with the QIAamp micro DNA kit.

This entry comes from a study of vaccination effects on CD4 cells after COVID-19 (dated by TCRdb to the early 2020s). Background on the whole study: In the ViraFEST assay, PBMC were stimulated with viral peptide pools, and antigen-specific CD4+ T cell clonotypes were then identified by expansion using TCR sequencing. Altogether, some 11 COVID-19 convalescent patients and 4 SARS-CoV-2-naive healthy vaccine recipients made up the full study. Roughly 1.9 million PBMC per well were cultured with approximately 10 ug/ml peptides in IMDM containing roughly 5% human AB serum, approximately 9.1 IU/ml IL-2 and gentamicin. SARS-CoV-2 spike-specific CD4+ TCR repertoires were compared before and after mRNA vaccination in COVID-19 convalescent patients and in infection-naive vaccine recipients. Two doses of either the BNT162b2 or the mRNA-1273 mRNA SARS-CoV-2 vaccine were administered to participants. Cultures from other donors in the study were sequenced using the Oncomine TCR Beta short-read assay on an Illumina iSeq 100.

Library prep was done by the immunoSEQ multiplex PCR assay. DNA from the CD4+ T cells that had been cultured and isolated underwent TCR beta CDR3 sequencing. The published analysis was carried out like this. Non-productive TCR sequences were removed and reads were trimmed to the CDR3 region, keeping CDR3s of at least 7 amino acids. The MANAFEST web app was used to pick out antigen-specific clonotypes by comparing their expansion in peptide wells with that in reference cultures. Positive clones required FDR<0.05 expansion versus reference and all other wells, odds ratio above 5, and frequency above 0.1% in two replicate wells. Clonotypes significantly expanded in SARS-CoV-2 spike wells and in at least one common cold coronavirus spike condition were defined as cross-reactive. CDR3 similarity was assessed by Levenshtein distance using the stringdist R package, and unrooted trees were constructed with ape in R 3.6.1. TCRdb limited this immuneACCESS table to in-frame rearrangements with V and J called. A share of clones is missing; checked studies link under half to unresolved V genes, and the rest is unexplained. V, J and clone size are taken as reported in that table, and D and trimming were inferred from the DNA itself. In this sample the table shows around 46,000 clones, approximately 70% of which occur a single time. Of the sample, 4.5% to 6.5% falls within the top ten clones.

Results and caveats for the whole study, not just this receptor: Marked clonal contraction was observed in both infection-induced and vaccine-induced clones at late post-vaccination timepoints, consistent with waning T cell responses. In healthy vaccine recipients, vaccine-induced clones were almost all SARS-CoV-2 mono-reactive, with only 1 of 255 being cross-reactive with common cold coronaviruses. The study was limited by a small number of convalescent patients and lacked early post-infection timepoints.

The sequence derives from a human donor who received a COVID-19 vaccine. In this chain, TRBV7-2 is recombined with TRBJ2-4, with 11 middle bases fitting TRBD1. Specimen: CD4+ T cells from PBMCs cultured without peptide, collected before COVID-19 vaccination. The CDR3 region reads CASSSSGTGGGSQNIQYF. Read as DNA, the sequence is TGTGCCAGCAGCTCGTCCGGGACAGGGGGTGGTTCCCAAAACATTCAGTACTTC.